This record covers a single T cell receptor beta chain. Both TCR beta VDJ combination and CDR3 sequence profiling were carried out. Genomic DNA was the template for this profiling. TCRdb used MiXCR to reprocess the reads, holding one entry per CDR3 protein. The sample lists about 160,000 distinct CDR3 sequences; around 43% were seen once. The data are from a study of CD8+CD57+ T cells in acquired aplastic anemia. An expansion of CD8+CD57+ cells by flow cytometry had been shown in patients chosen for sequencing. Germline assignment: CDR1 SGHRS and CDR2 YFSETQ. Trimming took 4 bases from V and 8 from J; bases not matched to a gene: 5. The CDR3 totals 14 residues.

The TCR sequence derives from a human donor with aplastic anemia. The sample was sorted CD4+, CD8+, or CD8+CD57+ T cells (not recorded which) from PBMCs. This sequence joins TRBV5-1 and TRBJ1-4; 10 nucleotides agree with TRBD1. Here the CDR3 reads CASSRGTGDEKLFF. CDR3 nucleotides: TGCGCCAGCAGCCGCGGGACAGGGGACGAAAAACTGTTTTTT.